The table lists the clone carrying this T cell receptor (beta chain) with a few counts. As yet, its antigen is unknown. This CDR3 spans 15 amino acids. Germline values: CDR1 LGHNA, CDR2 YNFKEQ. The V end was cut by 0 bases, the J end by 0 bases, with 8 bases between. The authors produced TCR alpha and TCR beta cDNA libraries with sample barcodes and UMIs by 5'RACE using constant-segment primers. Via MiXCR, TCRdb re-called the 5' RACE reads, giving one row per CDR3 protein. This sample has roughly 190,000 distinct CDR3 sequences; about 17% occur once, and the top ten carry roughly 2.3%. The data were taken from a study of T-cell memory formation after mild COVID-19. Notes on the study in general: Memory from before infection featured some responding clones, which suggests cross-reactive memory joined.

The receptor comes from an adult woman who had mild COVID-19 (a few samples of this study predate the infection). Cell type and time point are not known. The V call is TRBV4-2, the J call TRBJ1-1; possible D gene TRBD1, 6 bases. The sample taken for sequencing was PBMCs or a T cell subset sorted from them (not recorded which). The CDR3 nucleotides are TGTGCCAGCAGCCAAGAGGGACACCTGAACACTGAAGCTTTCTTT. The encoded protein is CASSQEGHLNTEAFF.